This is a list of T cell receptor beta chains from one sample in a study of shared clonotypes between healthy human individuals. Sequencing used immunoSEQ multiplex PCR; TCRdb keeps in-frame clones, though not all of them. Here the sample spans some 1,600,000 clones, under 99% being singletons. Sequences were obtained from naive CD4+ T cells sorted from blood. These TCRs come from a man aged 25-45 years in good health. Both conserved end residues are part of each CDR3. The D gene is left open where the match is weak. Size values are once, few and many counts, or a class for expanded clones, and some rows have none.

size	D	J	V	CDR3	DNA
NA	NA	TRBJ2-7	TRBV6-5	CASSYLSRVVNEQYF	TGTGCCAGCAGTTACTTGTCCAGGGTAGTAAACGAGCAGTACTTC
NA	TRBD2	TRBJ2-2	TRBV28	CASSFLGLVAGGGELFF	TGTGCCAGCAGTTTTTTAGGACTAGTGGCCGGTGGCGGGGAGCTGTTTTTT
NA	TRBD1	TRBJ2-7	TRBV11-2	CASSLGQGKDEQYF	TGTGCCAGCAGCTTAGGACAGGGGAAGGACGAGCAGTACTTC
once	NA	TRBJ2-7	TRBV7-8	CASSLRPNSYEQYF	TGTGCCAGCAGCTTACGTCCAAACAGCTACGAGCAGTACTTC
NA	NA	TRBJ2-5	TRBV5-1	CASSLVGSQETQYF	TGCGCCAGCAGCCTGGTCGGGAGCCAAGAGACCCAGTACTTC
once	NA	TRBJ2-7	TRBV29-1	CSAGPQAYEQYF	TGCAGCGCGGGCCCCCAGGCCTACGAGCAGTACTTC
NA	NA	TRBJ2-7	TRBV7-8	CASRGGELIGEQYF	TGTGCCAGCCGAGGAGGGGAGCTGATCGGCGAGCAGTACTTC
NA	NA	TRBJ2-2	TRBV18	CASSTLENTGELFF	TGTGCCAGCTCAACCCTAGAAAACACCGGGGAGCTGTTTTTT
NA	NA	TRBJ1-5	TRBV5-6	CASSFGNQPQHF	TGTGCCAGCAGCTTTGGGAATCAGCCCCAGCATTTT
NA	TRBD2	TRBJ2-5	TRBV5-1	CASSFSLLAGQQYQETQYF	TGCGCCAGCAGCTTCTCACTACTAGCGGGACAACAGTACCAAGAGACCCAGTACTTC
NA	NA	TRBJ2-2	TRBV5-1	CASSLFGQNTGELFF	TGCGCCAGCAGCTTGTTTGGACAGAACACCGGGGAGCTGTTTTTT
NA	TRBD2	TRBJ2-1	TRBV6-1	CASTRLAGNNEQFF	TGTGCCAGCACTAGACTAGCGGGGAACAATGAGCAGTTCTTC
NA	NA	TRBJ2-1	TRBV5-4	CASSRADEQFF	TGTGCCAGCTCAAGGGCCGATGAGCAGTTCTTC
once	NA	TRBJ1-2	TRBV29-1	CSVLWRGHGYTF	TGCAGCGTCCTTTGGCGGGGACACGGCTACACCTTC